These 7 T cell receptor beta chains originate from one sample sequenced in a study of T cell clonotyping in hematopoietic cell transplantation. The repertoire was sequenced with immunoSEQ multiplex PCR; TCRdb's copy has only in-frame clones and lacks some. The data contain 11,000 to 15,000 clones, roughly 60% of them singletons. Sequenced material: PBMCs. All receptors come from a human donor who either received an allogeneic hematopoietic cell transplant for a myeloid malignancy or was a related donor (not recorded which). Some clones in this sample may be carry-over from other donors' samples.

This chain uses TRBV30 with TRBJ2-4; 7 bases agree with TRBD2. CDR1 GTSNPN and CDR2 SVGIG come from the germline V gene (reference sequence). V shed 4 bases, J shed 8 bases, and the junction held 2 bases outside the gene matches. CDR3 length: 11 residues. The CDR3 DNA reads as TGTGCCTGGACTGCGGGGGACATTCAGTACTTC. Translated, it gives CAWTAGDIQYF.

The V call is TRBV19, the J call TRBJ1-2; D is uncertain. The germline gives CDR1 LNHDA, CDR2 SQIVND (reference sequence). The CDR3 extends over 11 amino acids. The V end lost 8 bases, the J end lost 9 bases, and 13 bases lay between the germline ends. The CDR3 sequence: CASRLAGSYTF. The CDR3 nucleotides read TGTGCCAGTCGTCTCGCCGGGAGCTACACCTTC.

A few counts support this clone. The chain couples TRBV9 to TRBJ2-5; possibly TRBD1 or TRBD2 for D (6 bases each). The CDR3 length is 14 residues. Trimming pared 2 bases from V and 4 bases from J, leaving 12 bases between. Looked up from germline, CDR1 is SGDLS and CDR2 is YYNGEE. Here the CDR3 DNA reads TGTGCCAGCAGCGTCGTGGGGGGCCCAGAGACCCAGTACTTC. Protein product: CASSVVGGPETQYF.

This clone was recorded once. The rearrangement links TRBV25-1 to TRBJ2-7, with 9 positions matching TRBD1. CDR1 and CDR2 (germline): MGHDK, SYGVNS. The CDR3 length is 15 residues. The ends lost 3 bases at V and 2 bases at J; junction bases unmatched: 5. CDR3: CASSDLGQGPYEQYF. As DNA, the CDR3 is TGTGCCAGCAGTGACTTGGGACAGGGCCCCTACGAGCAGTACTTC.

The V call is TRBV4-1, the J call TRBJ2-1, with TRBD1 identical over 11 bases. Germline CDR1 and CDR2: MGHRA and YSYEKL. V gave up 0 bases and J gave up 6 bases; unmatched junction bases: 4. The CDR3 has 16 residues. CDR3 sequence (DNA): TGCGCCAGCAGCCAAGATCCTGGGACAGGGGGCAATGAGCAGTTCTTC. It encodes CASSQDPGTGGNEQFF.

The chain carries TRBV6-5 and TRBJ1-6, with D possibly TRBD1 on 6 matching bases. Germline values: CDR1 MNHEY, CDR2 SVGAGI. CDR3 length equals 15 residues. The germline V and J ends were trimmed by 1 base and 5 bases, with 9 bases remaining between them. CDR3 residues: CASSYWTDNNSPLHF. The CDR3 DNA sequence: TGTGCCAGCAGTTACTGGACAGATAATAATTCACCCCTCCACTTT.

In this sample, this clone turned up a few times. The chain links TRBV6-5 to TRBJ1-6; D is ambiguous. The CDR3 is 14 amino acids. Trimming left V 0 bases short and J 10 bases short, with 10 bases between. The germline CDR1 and CDR2 sequences are MNHEY and SVGAGI. DNA of the CDR3: TGTGCCAGCAGTTACTCGATAGATCGGTCACCCCTCCACTTT. Encoded protein: CASSYSIDRSPLHF.